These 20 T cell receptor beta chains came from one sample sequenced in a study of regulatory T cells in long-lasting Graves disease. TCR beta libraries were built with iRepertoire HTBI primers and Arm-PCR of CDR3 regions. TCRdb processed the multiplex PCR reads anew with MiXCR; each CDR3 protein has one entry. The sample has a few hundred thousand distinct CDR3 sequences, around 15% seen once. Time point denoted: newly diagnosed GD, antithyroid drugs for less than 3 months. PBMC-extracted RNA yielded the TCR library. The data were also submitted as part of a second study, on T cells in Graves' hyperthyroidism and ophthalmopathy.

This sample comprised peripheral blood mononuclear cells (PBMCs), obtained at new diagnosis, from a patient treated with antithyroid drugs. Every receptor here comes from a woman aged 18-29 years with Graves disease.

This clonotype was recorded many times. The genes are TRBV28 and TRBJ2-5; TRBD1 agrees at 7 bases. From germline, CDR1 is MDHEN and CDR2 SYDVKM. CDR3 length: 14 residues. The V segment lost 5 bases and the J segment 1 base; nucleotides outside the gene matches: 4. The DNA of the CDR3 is TGTGCCAGCAGTGCCTACAGGGGCCAAGAGACCCAGTACTTC. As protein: CASSAYRGQETQYF.

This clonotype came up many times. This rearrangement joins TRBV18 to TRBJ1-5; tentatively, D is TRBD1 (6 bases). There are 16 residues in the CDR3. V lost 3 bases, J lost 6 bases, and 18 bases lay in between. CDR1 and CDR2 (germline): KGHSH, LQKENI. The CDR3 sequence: CASSPRPTGTGQPQHF. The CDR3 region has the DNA TGTGCCAGCTCACCCAGGCCCACAGGGACCGGTCAGCCCCAGCATTTT.

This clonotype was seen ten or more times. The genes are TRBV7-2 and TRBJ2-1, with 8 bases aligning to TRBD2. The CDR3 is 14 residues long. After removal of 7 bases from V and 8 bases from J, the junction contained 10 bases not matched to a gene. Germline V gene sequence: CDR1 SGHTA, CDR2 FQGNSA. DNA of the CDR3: TGTGCCAGCACTCTTGGACTAGCTGGGGATGAGCAGTTCTTC. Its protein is CASTLGLAGDEQFF.

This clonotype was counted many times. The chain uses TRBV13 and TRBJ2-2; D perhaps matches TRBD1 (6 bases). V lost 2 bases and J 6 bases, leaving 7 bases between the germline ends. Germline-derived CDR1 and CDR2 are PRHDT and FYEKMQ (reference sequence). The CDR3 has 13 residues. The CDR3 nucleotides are TGTGCCAGCAGCTTACAGGGGTCCGGGGAGCTGTTTTTT. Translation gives CASSLQGSGELFF.

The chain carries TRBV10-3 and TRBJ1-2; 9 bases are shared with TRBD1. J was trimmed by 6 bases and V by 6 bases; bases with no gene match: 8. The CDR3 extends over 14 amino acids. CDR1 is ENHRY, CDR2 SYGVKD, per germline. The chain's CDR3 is CAIRPGQGYDGYTF. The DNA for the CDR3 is TGTGCCATCAGGCCGGGACAGGGCTACGATGGCTACACCTTC.

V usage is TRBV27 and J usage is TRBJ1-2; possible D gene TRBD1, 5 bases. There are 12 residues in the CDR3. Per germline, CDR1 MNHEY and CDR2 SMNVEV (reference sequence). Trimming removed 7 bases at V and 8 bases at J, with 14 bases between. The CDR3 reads CASTGDYQGYTF. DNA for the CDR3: TGTGCCAGCACCGGGGACTACCAGGGCTACACCTTC.

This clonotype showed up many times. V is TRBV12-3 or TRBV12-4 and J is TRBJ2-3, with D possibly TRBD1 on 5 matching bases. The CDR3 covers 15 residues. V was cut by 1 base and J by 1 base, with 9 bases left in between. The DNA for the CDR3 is TGTGCCAGCAGTTTAGATCCAGGGCGCACAGATACGCAGTATTTT. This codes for CASSLDPGRTDTQYF.

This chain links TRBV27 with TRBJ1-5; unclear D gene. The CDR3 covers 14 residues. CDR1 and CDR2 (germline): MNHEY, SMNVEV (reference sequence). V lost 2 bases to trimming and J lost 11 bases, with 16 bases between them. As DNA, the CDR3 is TGTGCCAGCAGTTTAGCGGGGTCGAGTATGACCCAGCATTTT. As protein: CASSLAGSSMTQHF.

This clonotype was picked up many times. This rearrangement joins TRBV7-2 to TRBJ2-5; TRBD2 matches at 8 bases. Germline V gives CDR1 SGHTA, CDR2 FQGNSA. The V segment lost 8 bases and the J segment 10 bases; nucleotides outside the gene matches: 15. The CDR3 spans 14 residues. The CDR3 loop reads CASRIAAGGPVQYF. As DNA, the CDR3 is TGTGCCAGCCGAATCGCGGCGGGGGGCCCGGTCCAGTACTTC.

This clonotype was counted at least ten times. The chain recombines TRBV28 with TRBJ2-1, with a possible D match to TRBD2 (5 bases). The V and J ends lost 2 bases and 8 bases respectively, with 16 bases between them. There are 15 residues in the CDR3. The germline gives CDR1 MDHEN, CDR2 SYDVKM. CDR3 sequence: CASSLTLDGFHEQFF. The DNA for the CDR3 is TGTGCCAGCAGTTTAACACTAGACGGATTCCATGAGCAGTTCTTC.

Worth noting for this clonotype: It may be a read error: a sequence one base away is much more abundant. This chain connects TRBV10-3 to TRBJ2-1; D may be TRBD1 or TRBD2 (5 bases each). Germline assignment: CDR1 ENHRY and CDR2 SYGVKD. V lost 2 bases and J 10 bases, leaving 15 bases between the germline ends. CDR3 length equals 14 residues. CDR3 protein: CAISEAGSPYEQFF. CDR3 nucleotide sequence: TGTGCCATCAGTGAGGCAGGGAGTCCCTACGAGCAGTTCTTC.

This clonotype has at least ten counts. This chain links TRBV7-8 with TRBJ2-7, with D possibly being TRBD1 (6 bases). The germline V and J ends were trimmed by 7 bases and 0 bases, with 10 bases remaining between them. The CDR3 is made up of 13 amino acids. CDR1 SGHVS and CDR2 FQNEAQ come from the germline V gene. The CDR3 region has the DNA TGTGCCAGCACCCGGGACATCTCCTACGAGCAGTACTTC. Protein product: CASTRDISYEQYF.

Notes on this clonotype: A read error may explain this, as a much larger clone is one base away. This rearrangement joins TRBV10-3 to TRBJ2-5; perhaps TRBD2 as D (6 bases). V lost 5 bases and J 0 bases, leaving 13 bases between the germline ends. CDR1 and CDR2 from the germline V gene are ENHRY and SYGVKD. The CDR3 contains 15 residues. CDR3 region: CAISSGDTYQETQYF. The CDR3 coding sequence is TGTGCCATCAGTTCGGGAGATACCTACCAAGAGACCCAGTACTTC.

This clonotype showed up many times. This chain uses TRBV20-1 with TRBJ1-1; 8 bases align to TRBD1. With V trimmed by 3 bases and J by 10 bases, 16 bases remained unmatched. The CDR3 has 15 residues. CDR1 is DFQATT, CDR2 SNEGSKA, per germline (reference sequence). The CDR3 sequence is CSASLGRGLAGRAFF. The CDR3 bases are TGCAGTGCTAGTCTTGGCAGGGGGCTGGCTGGGAGAGCTTTCTTT.

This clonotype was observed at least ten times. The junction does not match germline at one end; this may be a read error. The CDR3 DNA follows: TGTGCCAGCAGCTATCGACGATCTAGGCCCTCCGACGAGCAGTACTTC. Its translation is CASSYRRSRPSDEQYF. J is TRBJ2-7 and V is TRBV28, with D unresolved. CDR1 and CDR2 from the germline V gene are MDHEN and SYDVKM. The CDR3 consists of 16 residues. Full variable domain (missing parts from reference TRBV28 and TRBJ2-7): DVKVTQSSRYLVKRTGEKVFLECVQDMDHENMFWYRQDPGLGLRLIYFSYDVKMKEKGDIPEGYSVSREKKERFSLILESASTNQTSMYLCASSYRRSRPSDEQYFGPGTRLTVT.

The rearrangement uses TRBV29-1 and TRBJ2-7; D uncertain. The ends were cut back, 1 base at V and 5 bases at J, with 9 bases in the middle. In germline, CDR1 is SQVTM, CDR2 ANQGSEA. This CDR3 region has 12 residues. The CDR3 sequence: CSVEAGENEQYF. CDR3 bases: TGCAGCGTTGAAGCTGGGGAAAACGAGCAGTACTTC.

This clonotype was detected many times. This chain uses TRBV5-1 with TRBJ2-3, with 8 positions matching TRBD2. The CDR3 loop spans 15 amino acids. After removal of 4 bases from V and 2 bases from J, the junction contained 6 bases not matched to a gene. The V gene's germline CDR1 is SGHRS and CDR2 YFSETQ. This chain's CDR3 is CASSPRGVDTDTQYF. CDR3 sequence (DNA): TGCGCCAGCAGCCCGCGGGGGGTAGACACAGATACGCAGTATTTT.

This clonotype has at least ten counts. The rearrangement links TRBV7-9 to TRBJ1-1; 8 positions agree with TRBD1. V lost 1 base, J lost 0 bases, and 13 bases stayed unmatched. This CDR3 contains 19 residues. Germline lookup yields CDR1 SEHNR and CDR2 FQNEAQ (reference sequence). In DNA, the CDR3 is TGTGCCAGCAGCTTAGTCCTCAGGGGGCTACGCGGTCTGAACACTGAAGCTTTCTTT. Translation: CASSLVLRGLRGLNTEAFF.

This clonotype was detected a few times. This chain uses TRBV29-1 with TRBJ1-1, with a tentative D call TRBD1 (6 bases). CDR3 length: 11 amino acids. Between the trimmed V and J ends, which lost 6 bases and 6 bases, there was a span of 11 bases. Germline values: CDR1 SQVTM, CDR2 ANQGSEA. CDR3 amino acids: CSVMGGSEAFF. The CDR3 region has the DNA TGCAGCGTGATGGGGGGCTCTGAAGCTTTCTTT.

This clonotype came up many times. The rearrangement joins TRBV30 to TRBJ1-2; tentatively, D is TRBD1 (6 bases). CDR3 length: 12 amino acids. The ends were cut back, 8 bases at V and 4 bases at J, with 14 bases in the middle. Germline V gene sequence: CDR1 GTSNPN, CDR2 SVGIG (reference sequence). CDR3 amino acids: CAGLGQLYGYTF. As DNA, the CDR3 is TGTGCCGGCCTCGGACAGCTCTATGGCTACACCTTC.